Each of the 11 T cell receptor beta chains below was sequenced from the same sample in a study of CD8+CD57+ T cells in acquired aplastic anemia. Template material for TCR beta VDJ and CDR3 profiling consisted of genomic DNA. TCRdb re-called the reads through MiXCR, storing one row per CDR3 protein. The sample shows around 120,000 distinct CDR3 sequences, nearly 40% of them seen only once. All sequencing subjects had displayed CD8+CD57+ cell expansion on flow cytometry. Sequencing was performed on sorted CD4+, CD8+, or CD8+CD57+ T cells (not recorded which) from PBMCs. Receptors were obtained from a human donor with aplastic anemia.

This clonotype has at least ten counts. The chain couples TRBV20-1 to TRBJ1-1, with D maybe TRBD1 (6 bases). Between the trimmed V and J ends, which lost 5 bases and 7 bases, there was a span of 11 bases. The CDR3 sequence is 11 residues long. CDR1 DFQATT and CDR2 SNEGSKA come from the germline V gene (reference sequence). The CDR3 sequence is CSAPIRGEAFF. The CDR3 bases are TGCAGTGCTCCAATCAGGGGTGAAGCTTTCTTT.

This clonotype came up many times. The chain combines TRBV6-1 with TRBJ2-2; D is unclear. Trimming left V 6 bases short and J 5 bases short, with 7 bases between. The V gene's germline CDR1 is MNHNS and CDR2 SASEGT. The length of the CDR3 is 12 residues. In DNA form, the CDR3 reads TGTGCCAGCAGGCGGAGAACCGGGGAGCTGTTTTTT. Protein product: CASRRRTGELFF.

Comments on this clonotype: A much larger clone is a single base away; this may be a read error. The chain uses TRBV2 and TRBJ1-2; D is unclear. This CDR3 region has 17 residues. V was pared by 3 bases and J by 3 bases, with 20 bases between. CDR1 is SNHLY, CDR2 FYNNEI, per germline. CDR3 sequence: CASSDVRASIGDYGYTF. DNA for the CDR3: TGTGCCAGCAGTGACGTGCGAGCCAGCATAGGTGACTATGGCTACACCTTC.

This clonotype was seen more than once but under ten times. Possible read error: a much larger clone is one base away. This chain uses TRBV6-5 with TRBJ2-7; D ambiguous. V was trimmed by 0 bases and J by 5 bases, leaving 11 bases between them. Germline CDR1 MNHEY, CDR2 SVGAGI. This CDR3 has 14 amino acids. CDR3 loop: CASSYSRGGHEQYF. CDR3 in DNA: TGTGCCAGCAGTTACTCGAGAGGTGGCCACGAGCAGTACTTC.

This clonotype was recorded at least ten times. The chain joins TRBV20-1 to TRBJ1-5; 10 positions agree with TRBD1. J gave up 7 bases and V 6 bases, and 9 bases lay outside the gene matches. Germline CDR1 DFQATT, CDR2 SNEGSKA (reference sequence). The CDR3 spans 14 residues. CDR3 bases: TGCAGTGCGAAGATTGACAGGGGGCCACAGCCCCAGCATTTT. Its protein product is CSAKIDRGPQPQHF.

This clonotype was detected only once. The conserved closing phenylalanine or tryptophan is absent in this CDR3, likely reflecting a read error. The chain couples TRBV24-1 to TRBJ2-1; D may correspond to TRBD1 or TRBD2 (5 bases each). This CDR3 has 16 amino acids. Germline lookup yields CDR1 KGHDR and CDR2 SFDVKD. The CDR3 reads CATSDRDASSYDEQFL. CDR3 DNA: TGTGCCACCAGTGACCGGGACGCCAGCTCCTACGATGAGCAGTTCCTC.

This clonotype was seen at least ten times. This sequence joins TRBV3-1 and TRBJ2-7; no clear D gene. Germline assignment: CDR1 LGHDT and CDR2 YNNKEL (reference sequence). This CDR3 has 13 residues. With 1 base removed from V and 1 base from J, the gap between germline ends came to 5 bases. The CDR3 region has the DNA TGTGCCAGCAGCCAAGGGAAATCCTACGAGCAGTACTTC. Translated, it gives CASSQGKSYEQYF.

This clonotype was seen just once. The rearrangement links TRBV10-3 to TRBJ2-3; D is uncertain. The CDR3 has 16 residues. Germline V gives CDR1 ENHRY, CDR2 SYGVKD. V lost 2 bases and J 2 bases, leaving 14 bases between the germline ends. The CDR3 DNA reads TGTGCCATCAGTGAGGTGGCATCCTATTTCACAGATACGCAGTATTTT. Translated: CAISEVASYFTDTQYF.

Here the CDR3 reads CAISPGEANYGYTF. As DNA, the CDR3 is TGTGCCATCAGTCCTGGGGAGGCTAACTATGGCTACACCTTC. The chain uses TRBV10-3 and TRBJ1-2; D call uncertain. The germline V gene encodes CDR1 ENHRY and CDR2 SYGVKD. The CDR3 runs to 14 residues. Trimming cost V 5 bases and J 0 bases, with 10 bases left between them.

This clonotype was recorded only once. The CDR3 DNA follows: TGTGCCAGCAGCTTAGCGACACAGGGGACCACCGGGGAGCTGTTTTTT. This translates into CASSLATQGTTGELFF. The chain has TRBV7-6 and TRBJ2-2; TRBD1 matches at 7 bases. The germline V gene encodes CDR1 SGHVS and CDR2 FNYEAQ. This CDR3 comprises 16 residues. The ends lost 0 bases at V and 4 bases at J; junction bases unmatched: 5.

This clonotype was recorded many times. CDR3 bases: TGCAGTGTTGTAGCGGGGGTTTCCTACGAGCAGTACTTC. This translates into CSVVAGVSYEQYF. The gene calls are TRBV20-1 and TRBJ2-7; 9 nucleotides line up with TRBD2. Germline V gene sequence: CDR1 DFQATT, CDR2 SNEGSKA (reference sequence). The CDR3 spans 13 residues. V was clipped by 7 bases and J by 1 base; unmatched bases: 5.